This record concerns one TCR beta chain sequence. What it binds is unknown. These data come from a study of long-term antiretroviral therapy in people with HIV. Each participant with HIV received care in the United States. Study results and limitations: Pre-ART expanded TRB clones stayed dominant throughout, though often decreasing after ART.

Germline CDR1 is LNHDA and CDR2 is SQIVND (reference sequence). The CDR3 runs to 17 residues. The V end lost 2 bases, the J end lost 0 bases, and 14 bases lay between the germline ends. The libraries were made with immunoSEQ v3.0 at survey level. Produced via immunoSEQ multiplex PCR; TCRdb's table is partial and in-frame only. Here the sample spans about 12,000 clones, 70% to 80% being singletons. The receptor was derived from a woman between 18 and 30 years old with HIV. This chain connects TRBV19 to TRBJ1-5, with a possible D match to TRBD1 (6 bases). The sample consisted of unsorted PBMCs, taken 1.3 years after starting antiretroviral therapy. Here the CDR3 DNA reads TGTGCCAGTAGTATAAAGACAGGCACCTATAGCAATCAGCCCCAGCATTTT. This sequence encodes CASSIKTGTYSNQPQHF.